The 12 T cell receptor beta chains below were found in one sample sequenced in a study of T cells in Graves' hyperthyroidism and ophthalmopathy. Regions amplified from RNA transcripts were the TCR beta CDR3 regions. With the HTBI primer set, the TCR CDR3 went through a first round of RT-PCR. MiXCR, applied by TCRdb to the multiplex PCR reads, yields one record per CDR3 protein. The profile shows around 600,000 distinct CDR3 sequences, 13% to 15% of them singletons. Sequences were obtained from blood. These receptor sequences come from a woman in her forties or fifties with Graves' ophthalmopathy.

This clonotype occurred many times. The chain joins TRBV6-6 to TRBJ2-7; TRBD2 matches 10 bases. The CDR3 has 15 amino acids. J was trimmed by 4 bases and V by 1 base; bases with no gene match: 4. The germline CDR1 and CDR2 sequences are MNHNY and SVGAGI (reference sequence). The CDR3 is CASSYLASGSYEQYF. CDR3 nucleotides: TGTGCCAGCAGTTACTTGGCTAGCGGGAGTTACGAGCAGTACTTC.

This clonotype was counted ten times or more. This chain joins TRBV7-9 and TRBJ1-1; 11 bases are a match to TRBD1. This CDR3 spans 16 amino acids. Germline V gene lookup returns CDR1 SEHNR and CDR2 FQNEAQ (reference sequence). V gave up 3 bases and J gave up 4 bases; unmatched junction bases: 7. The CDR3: CASSFPGTGGGTEAFF. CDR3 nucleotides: TGTGCCAGCAGCTTCCCTGGGACAGGGGGGGGCACTGAAGCTTTCTTT. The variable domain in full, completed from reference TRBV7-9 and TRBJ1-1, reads DTGVSQNPRHKITKRGQNVTFRCDPISEHNRLYWYRQTLGQGPEFLTYFQNEAQLEKSRLLSDRFSAERPKGSFSTLEIQRTEQGDSAMYLCASSFPGTGGGTEAFFGQGTRLTVV.

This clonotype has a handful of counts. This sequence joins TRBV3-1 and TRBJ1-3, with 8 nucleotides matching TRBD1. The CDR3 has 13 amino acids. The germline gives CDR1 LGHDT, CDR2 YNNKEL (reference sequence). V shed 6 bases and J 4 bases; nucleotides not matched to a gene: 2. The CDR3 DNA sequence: TGTGCCAGCAGGGACAGGGAGGGAAACACCATATATTTT. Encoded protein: CASRDREGNTIYF.

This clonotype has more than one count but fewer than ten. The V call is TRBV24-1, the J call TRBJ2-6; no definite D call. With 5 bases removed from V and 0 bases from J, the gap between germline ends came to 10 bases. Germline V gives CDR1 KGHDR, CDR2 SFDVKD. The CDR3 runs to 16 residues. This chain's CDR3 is CATSAGPSSGANVLTF. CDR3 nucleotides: TGTGCCACCAGTGCTGGGCCCAGCTCTGGGGCCAACGTCCTGACTTTC.

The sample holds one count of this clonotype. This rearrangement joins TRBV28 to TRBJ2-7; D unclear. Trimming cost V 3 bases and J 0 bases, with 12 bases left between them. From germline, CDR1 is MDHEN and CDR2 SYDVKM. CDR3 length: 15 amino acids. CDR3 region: CASSLGLLHSYEQYF. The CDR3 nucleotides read TGTGCCAGCAGTTTGGGTCTCCTCCACTCCTACGAGCAGTACTTC.

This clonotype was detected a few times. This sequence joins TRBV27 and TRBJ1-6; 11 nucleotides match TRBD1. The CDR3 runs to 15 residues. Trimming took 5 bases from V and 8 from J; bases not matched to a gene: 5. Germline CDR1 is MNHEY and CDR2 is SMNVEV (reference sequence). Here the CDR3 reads CASSPGTGGHSPLHF. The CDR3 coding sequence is TGTGCCAGCAGTCCCGGGACAGGGGGGCATTCACCCCTCCACTTT.

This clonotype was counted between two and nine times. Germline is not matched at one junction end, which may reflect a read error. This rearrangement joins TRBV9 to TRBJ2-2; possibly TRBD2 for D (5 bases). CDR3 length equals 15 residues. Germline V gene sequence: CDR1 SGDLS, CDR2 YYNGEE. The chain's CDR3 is CANSVEGGNTGELFF. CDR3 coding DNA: TGTGCCAACAGCGTAGAGGGCGGAAACACCGGGGAGCTGTTTTTT.

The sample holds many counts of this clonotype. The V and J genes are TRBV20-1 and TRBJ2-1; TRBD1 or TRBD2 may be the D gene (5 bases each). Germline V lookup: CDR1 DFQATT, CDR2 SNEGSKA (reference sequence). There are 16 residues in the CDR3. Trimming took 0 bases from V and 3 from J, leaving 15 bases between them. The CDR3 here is CSARDPNGTNYNEQFF. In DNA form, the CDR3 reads TGCAGTGCTAGAGATCCGAACGGGACCAACTACAATGAGCAGTTCTTC.

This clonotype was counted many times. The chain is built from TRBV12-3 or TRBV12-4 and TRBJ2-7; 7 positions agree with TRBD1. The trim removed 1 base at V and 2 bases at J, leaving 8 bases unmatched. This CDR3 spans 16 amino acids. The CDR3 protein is CASSLVVGQGAYEQYF. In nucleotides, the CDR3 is TGTGCCAGCAGTTTAGTAGTAGGGCAGGGGGCCTACGAGCAGTACTTC.

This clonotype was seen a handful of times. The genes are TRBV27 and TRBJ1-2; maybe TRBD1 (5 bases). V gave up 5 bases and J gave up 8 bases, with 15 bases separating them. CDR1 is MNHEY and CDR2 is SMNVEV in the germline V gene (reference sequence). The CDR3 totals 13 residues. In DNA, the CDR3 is TGTGCCAGCAGTCCTCCCGACGGGGCGGGCTACACCTTC. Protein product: CASSPPDGAGYTF.

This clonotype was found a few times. CDR3 nucleotides: TGTGCCATCAATAGCCTAGCGGGAGGGCCACATGAGCAGTTCTTC. This sequence encodes CAINSLAGGPHEQFF. The chain couples TRBV10-3 to TRBJ2-1; 12 nucleotides agree with TRBD2. The V segment lost 7 bases and the J segment 8 bases; nucleotides outside the gene matches: 9. Per the germline V gene, CDR1 is ENHRY and CDR2 is SYGVKD. The CDR3 consists of 15 residues.

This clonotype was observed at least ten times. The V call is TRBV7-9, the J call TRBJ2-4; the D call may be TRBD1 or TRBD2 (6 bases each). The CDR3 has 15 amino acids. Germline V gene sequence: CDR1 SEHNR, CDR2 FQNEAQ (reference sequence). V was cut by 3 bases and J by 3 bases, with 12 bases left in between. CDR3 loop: CASSFVEGGKNIQYF. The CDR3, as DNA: TGTGCCAGCAGCTTCGTAGAGGGGGGCAAAAACATTCAGTACTTC.